These 10 T cell receptor beta chains were sequenced from one sample in a study of blood T cell repertoires in COVID-19. Using immunoSEQ multiplex PCR, the repertoire was profiled, and TCRdb retains in-frame clones only, with some absent. The table has some 350,000 clones, around nine tenths seen once. The source material was peripheral blood. The receptor source for this set is a woman aged 18-29 years who had recovered from COVID-19.

The rearrangement joins TRBV9 to TRBJ2-1; 9 bases match TRBD2. The V segment lost 3 bases and the J segment 9 bases; nucleotides outside the gene matches: 7. CDR3 size: 14 residues. Per germline, CDR1 SGDLS and CDR2 YYNGEE. The CDR3 region is CASSATSGGGEQFF. In DNA, the CDR3 is TGTGCCAGCAGCGCGACTAGCGGTGGTGGTGAGCAGTTCTTC.

This clone was observed once. The chain uses TRBV5-1 and TRBJ2-5, with 8 bases lining up with TRBD1. The CDR3 covers 16 residues. J lost 5 bases, V lost 0 bases, and 9 bases had no gene match. In germline, CDR1 is SGHRS, CDR2 YFSETQ. The CDR3 DNA follows: TGCGCCAGCAGCTTGGTCACAGGGGGTTTCGGGGAGACCCAGTACTTC. This encodes CASSLVTGGFGETQYF.

J is TRBJ1-1 and V is TRBV4-3, with TRBD1 identical over 7 bases. The CDR3 runs to 13 residues. The junction had 3 bases not matched to a gene; V was cut back by 3 bases and J by 5 bases. Germline V gene sequence: CDR1 LGHNA, CDR2 YSLEER. The CDR3 spells CASSQTRGTEAFF. CDR3 coding DNA: TGCGCCAGCAGCCAGACCAGGGGGACTGAAGCTTTCTTT.

This chain uses TRBV10-3 with TRBJ1-2, with D hard to call. With 3 bases removed from V and 1 base from J, the gap between germline ends came to 9 bases. Germline loops: CDR1 ENHRY, CDR2 SYGVKD. CDR3 length equals 14 residues. CDR3 in DNA: TGTGCCATCAGTGATCGCGACATTAACTATGGCTACACCTTC. Protein: CAISDRDINYGYTF.

V gene TRBV6-2 or TRBV6-3 combines with J gene TRBJ1-5; TRBD1 matches at 8 bases. Germline CDR1 and CDR2: MNHEY and SVGEGT. CDR3 length equals 16 residues. With V trimmed by 0 bases and J by 4 bases, 5 bases remained unmatched. The CDR3 loop is CASSYSSGGGNQPQHF. In DNA, the CDR3 is TGTGCCAGCAGTTACTCGTCAGGGGGCGGGAATCAGCCCCAGCATTTT.

J is TRBJ2-2 and V is TRBV19; no definite D call. CDR1 LNHDA and CDR2 SQIVND come from the germline V gene (reference sequence). V lost 4 bases, J lost 3 bases, and 6 bases lay in between. The CDR3 runs to 13 residues. The CDR3 reads CASSTIYTGELFF. The CDR3 coding sequence is TGTGCCAGTAGTACTATTTACACCGGGGAGCTGTTTTTT.

This chain connects TRBV28 to TRBJ2-3; weak D call: TRBD1 (6 bases). V lost 8 bases and J lost 3, with 12 bases in between. Germline V gene data show CDR1 as MDHEN and CDR2 as SYDVKM. The CDR3 has 13 amino acids. CDR3 coding DNA: TGTGCCAGCCGAGGGGGTGGAACAGATACGCAGTATTTT. Residues: CASRGGGTDTQYF.

This chain links TRBV12-3 or TRBV12-4 with TRBJ1-2; D may be TRBD1 (6 bases). The CDR3 totals 13 residues. Trimming cost V 1 base and J 7 bases, with 10 bases left between them. The CDR3 DNA is TGTGCCAGCAGTTTAGGGGCAGGGGCTGGCTACACCTTC. Its protein product is CASSLGAGAGYTF.

The rearrangement uses TRBV3-1 (or the pseudogene TRBV3-2) and TRBJ1-5; the D gene is possibly TRBD1 (5 bases). V gave up 0 bases and J gave up 6 bases, with 21 bases separating them. Germline CDR1 LGHDT, CDR2 YNNKEL (reference sequence). The CDR3 is 18 residues long. The CDR3 sequence is CASSQEGNARVKGQPQHF. In nucleotides, the CDR3 is TGTGCCAGCAGCCAAGAGGGAAATGCCAGGGTAAAAGGTCAGCCCCAGCATTTT.

V and J are TRBV5-4 and TRBJ2-5; no reliable D call. V lost 3 bases and J 1 base, leaving 10 bases between the germline ends. CDR1 SGHNT and CDR2 YYREEE come from the germline V gene (reference sequence). This CDR3 spans 14 amino acids. CDR3 in amino acids: CASSSAGFQETQYF. In nucleotides, the CDR3 is TGTGCCAGCAGCTCCGCAGGATTCCAAGAGACCCAGTACTTC.